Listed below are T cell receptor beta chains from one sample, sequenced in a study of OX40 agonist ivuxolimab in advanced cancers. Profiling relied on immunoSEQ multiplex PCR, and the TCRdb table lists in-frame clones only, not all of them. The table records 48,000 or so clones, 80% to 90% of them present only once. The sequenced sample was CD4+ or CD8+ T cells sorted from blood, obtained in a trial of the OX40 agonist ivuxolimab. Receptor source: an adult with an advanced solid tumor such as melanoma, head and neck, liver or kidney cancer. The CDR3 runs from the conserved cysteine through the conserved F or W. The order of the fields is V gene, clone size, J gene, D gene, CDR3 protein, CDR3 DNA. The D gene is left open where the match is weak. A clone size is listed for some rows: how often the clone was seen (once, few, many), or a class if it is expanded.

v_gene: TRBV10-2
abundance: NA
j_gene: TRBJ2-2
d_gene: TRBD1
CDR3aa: CASSDGADRGAGELFF
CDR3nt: TGCGCCAGCAGTGACGGTGCTGACAGGGGCGCCGGGGAGCTGTTTTTT

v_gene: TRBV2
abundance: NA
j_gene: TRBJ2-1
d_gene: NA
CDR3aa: CASRSSVPTRYEQFF
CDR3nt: TGTGCCAGCAGGTCTAGCGTTCCAACGCGCTATGAGCAGTTCTTC

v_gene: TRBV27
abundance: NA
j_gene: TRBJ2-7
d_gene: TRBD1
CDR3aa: CASRTGWEQYF
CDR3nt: TGTGCCAGCAGGACAGGGTGGGAGCAGTACTTC

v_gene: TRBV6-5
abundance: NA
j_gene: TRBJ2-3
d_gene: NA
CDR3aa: CASSYGIEGGTDTQYF
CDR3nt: TGTGCCAGCAGTTACGGCATCGAGGGGGGGACAGATACGCAGTATTTT

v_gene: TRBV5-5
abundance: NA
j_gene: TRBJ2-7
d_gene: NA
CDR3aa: CASSLVGGSGYEQYF
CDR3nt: TGTGCCAGCAGCTTGGTTGGGGGGAGTGGTTACGAGCAGTACTTC

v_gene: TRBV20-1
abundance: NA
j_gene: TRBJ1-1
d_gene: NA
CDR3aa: CRPQGNTEAFF
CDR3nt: TGCAGGCCACAGGGGAACACTGAAGCTTTCTTT

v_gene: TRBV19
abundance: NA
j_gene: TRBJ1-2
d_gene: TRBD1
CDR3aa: CASSETGGNYGYTF
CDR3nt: TGTGCCAGTAGTGAAACAGGGGGGAACTATGGCTACACCTTC

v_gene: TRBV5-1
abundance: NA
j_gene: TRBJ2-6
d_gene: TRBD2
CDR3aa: CASSLLPSGRGSGANVLTF
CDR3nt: TGCGCCAGCAGCTTGCTCCCTAGCGGGAGGGGCTCTGGGGCCAACGTCCTGACTTTC

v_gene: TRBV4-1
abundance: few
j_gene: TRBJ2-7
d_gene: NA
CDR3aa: CASSQVRAPYEQYF
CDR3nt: TGCGCCAGCAGCCAAGTAAGGGCACCCTACGAGCAGTACTTC

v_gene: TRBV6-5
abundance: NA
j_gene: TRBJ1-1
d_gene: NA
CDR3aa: CASSTTGLGAFF
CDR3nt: TGTGCCAGCAGTACTACAGGGCTGGGGGCTTTCTTT

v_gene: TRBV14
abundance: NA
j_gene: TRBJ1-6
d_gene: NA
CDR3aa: CASSQELNSPLHF
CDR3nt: TGTGCCAGCAGCCAAGAACTGAATTCACCCCTCCACTTT

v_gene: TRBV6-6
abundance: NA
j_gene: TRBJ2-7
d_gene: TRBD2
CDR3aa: CASKTSGYEQYF
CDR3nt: TGTGCCAGCAAGACTAGCGGTTACGAGCAGTACTTC

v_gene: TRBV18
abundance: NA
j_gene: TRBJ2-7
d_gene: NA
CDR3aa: CASSPSVQSYEQYF
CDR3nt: TGTGCCAGCTCACCATCCGTACAGTCCTACGAGCAGTACTTC

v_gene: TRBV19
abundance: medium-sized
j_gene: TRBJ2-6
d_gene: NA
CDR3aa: CASTTQAPGANVLTF
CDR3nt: TGTGCCAGTACAACCCAGGCCCCTGGGGCCAACGTCCTGACTTTC

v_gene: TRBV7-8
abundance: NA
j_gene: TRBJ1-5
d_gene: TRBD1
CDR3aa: CASSLGGQGAFLRNQPQHF
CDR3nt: TGTGCCAGCAGCTTGGGCGGACAGGGGGCTTTCTTGCGCAATCAGCCCCAGCATTTT

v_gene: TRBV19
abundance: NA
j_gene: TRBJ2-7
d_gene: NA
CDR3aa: CASRRTEKYEQYF
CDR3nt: TGTGCCAGTAGACGGACAGAAAAATACGAGCAGTACTTC

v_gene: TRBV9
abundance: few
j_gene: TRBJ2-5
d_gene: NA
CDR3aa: CASSPGLRLETQYF
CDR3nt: TGTGCCAGCAGCCCGGGACTGCGGCTAGAGACCCAGTACTTC

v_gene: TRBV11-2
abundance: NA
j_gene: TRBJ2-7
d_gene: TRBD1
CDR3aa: CASSSRTGNPYEQYF
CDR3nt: TGTGCCAGCAGCTCCCGGACAGGGAACCCCTACGAGCAGTACTTC

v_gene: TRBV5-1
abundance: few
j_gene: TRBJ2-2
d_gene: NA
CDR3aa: CASSLTYTGELFF
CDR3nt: TGCGCCAGCAGCTTGACCTACACCGGGGAGCTGTTTTTT

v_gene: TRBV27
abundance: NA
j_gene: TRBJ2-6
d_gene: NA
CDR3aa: CASTRNGVNVLTF
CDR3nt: TGTGCCAGCACGCGCAACGGGGTCAACGTCCTGACTTTC

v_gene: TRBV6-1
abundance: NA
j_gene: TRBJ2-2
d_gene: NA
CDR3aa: CASTATGELFF
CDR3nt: TGTGCCAGCACGGCAACCGGGGAGCTGTTTTTT

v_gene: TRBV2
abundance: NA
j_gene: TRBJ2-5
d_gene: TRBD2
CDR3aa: CASTRTSGVQETQYF
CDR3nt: TGTGCCAGCACTAGGACTAGCGGGGTTCAAGAGACCCAGTACTTC

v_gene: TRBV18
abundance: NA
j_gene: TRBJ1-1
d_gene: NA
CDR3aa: CASSPGGDTEAFF
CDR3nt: TGTGCCAGCTCACCGGGGGGGGACACTGAAGCTTTCTTT

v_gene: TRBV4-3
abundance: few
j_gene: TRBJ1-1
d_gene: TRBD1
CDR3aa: CASSHYRGEAFF
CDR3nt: TGCGCCAGCAGCCACTACAGGGGAGAGGCTTTCTTT

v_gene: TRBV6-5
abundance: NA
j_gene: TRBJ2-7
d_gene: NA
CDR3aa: CASSYSPQGGYEQYF
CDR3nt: TGTGCCAGCAGTTACTCTCCGCAGGGGGGGTACGAGCAGTACTTC

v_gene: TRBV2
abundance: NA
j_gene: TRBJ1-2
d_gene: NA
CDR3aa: CASSESLRSYGYTF
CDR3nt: TGTGCCAGCAGTGAGTCACTCAGATCCTATGGCTACACCTTC

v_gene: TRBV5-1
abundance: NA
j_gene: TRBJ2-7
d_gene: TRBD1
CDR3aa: CASSDDRGFSYEQYF
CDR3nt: TGCGCCAGCAGCGATGACAGGGGATTTTCCTACGAGCAGTACTTC

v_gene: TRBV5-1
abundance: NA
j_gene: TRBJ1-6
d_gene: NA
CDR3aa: CASSLEGRDAYNSPLHF
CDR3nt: TGCGCCAGCAGCTTGGAGGGCAGGGACGCCTATAATTCACCCCTCCACTTT

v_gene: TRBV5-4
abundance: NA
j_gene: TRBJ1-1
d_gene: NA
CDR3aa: CASQLGRGGNTEAFF
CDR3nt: TGTGCCAGCCAGCTGGGCAGGGGAGGGAACACTGAAGCTTTCTTT

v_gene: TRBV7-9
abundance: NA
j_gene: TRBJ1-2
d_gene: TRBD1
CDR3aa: CASSLGQGENYGYTF
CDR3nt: TGTGCCAGCAGCTTGGGACAGGGGGAAAACTATGGCTACACCTTC

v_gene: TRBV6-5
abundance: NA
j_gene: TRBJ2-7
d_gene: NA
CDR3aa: CASSYVRAYEQYF
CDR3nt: TGTGCCAGCAGCTACGTACGGGCCTACGAGCAGTACTTC

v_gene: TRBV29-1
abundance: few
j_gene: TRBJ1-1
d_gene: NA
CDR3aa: CSVIGGGGEHLNTEAFF
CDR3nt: TGCAGCGTTATAGGCGGTGGTGGAGAACACCTCAACACTGAAGCTTTCTTT

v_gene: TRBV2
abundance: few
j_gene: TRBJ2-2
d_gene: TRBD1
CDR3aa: CASSPQGSGELFF
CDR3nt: TGTGCCAGCAGTCCACAGGGGAGCGGGGAGCTGTTTTTT

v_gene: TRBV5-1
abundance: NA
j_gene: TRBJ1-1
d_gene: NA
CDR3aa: CASSLGQMNTEAFF
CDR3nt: TGCGCCAGCAGCTTAGGTCAGATGAACACTGAAGCTTTCTTT

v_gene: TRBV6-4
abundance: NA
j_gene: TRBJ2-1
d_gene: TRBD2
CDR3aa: CASRPLAGGPNEQFF
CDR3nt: TGTGCCAGCAGGCCCCTAGCGGGAGGGCCCAATGAGCAGTTCTTC

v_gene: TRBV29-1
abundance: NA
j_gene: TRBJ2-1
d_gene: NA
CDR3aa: CSVGLPFRNEQFF
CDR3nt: TGCAGCGTTGGCCTGCCCTTCAGGAATGAGCAGTTCTTC

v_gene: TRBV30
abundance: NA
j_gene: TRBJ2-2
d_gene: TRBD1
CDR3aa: CAWSVNTGDTGELFF
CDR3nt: TGTGCCTGGAGTGTAAATACAGGGGACACCGGGGAGCTGTTTTTT

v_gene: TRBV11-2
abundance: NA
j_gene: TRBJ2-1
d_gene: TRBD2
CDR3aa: CASRGTSGMYNEQFF
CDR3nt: TGTGCCAGCAGGGGAACTAGCGGTATGTACAATGAGCAGTTCTTC

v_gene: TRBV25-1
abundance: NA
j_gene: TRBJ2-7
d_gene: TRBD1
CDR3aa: CASTKVQGANNEQYF
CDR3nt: TGTGCCAGCACCAAAGTACAGGGGGCAAACAACGAGCAGTACTTC

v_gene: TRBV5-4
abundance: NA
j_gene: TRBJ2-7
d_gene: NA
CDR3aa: CASSLYSGSSYEQYF
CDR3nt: TGTGCCAGCAGCTTGTACAGCGGCAGCTCCTACGAGCAGTACTTC

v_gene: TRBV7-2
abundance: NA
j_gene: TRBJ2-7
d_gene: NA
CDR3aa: CASSNPASSGEQYF
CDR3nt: TGTGCCAGCAGCAACCCGGCTAGTTCTGGCGAGCAGTACTTC

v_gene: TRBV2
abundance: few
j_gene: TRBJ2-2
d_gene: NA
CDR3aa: CASSAQDSGELFF
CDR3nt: TGTGCCAGCAGCGCCCAGGATTCCGGGGAGCTGTTTTTT

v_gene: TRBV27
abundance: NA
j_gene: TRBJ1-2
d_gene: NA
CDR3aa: CASTTFRGSNYGYTF
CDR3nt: TGTGCCAGCACTACATTTAGGGGCTCAAACTATGGCTACACCTTC

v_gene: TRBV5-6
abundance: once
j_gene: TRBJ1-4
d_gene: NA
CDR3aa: CASRYRVGNEKLFF
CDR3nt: TGTGCCAGCAGGTACAGGGTGGGTAATGAAAAACTGTTTTTT

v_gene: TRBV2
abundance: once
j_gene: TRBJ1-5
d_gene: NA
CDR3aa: CASSQQYSNQPQHF
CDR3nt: TGTGCCAGCAGCCAACAGTATAGCAATCAGCCCCAGCATTTT

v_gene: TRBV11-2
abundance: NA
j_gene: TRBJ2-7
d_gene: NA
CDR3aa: CASSLGPGPPAYEQYF
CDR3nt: TGTGCCAGCAGCTTAGGGCCGGGACCCCCCGCCTACGAGCAGTACTTC

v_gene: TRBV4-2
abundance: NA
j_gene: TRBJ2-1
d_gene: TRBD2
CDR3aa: CASSQEWLAGAYNEQFF
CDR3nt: TGTGCCAGCAGCCAAGAGTGGCTAGCGGGAGCGTACAATGAGCAGTTCTTC

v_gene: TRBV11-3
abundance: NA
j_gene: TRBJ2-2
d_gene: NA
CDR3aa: CASSLDSGQNTGELFF
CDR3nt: TGTGCCAGCAGCTTAGACTCGGGACAGAACACCGGGGAGCTGTTTTTT

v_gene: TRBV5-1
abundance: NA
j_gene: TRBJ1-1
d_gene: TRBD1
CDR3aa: CASSLRQGAGTEAFF
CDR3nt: TGCGCCAGCAGCTTGCGACAGGGGGCTGGGACTGAAGCTTTCTTT

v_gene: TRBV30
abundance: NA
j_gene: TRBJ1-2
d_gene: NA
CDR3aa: CAWSVLGQGVGYTF
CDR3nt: TGTGCCTGGAGTGTACTCGGGCAGGGTGTCGGCTACACCTTC

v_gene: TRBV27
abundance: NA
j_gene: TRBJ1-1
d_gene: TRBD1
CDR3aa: CASSSGTGWYVTEAFF
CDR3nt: TGTGCCAGCAGTTCCGGGACAGGGTGGTATGTCACTGAAGCTTTCTTT

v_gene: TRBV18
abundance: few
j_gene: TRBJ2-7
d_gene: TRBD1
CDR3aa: CASSRQGVDYEQYF
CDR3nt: TGTGCCAGCTCAAGACAGGGGGTGGACTACGAGCAGTACTTC

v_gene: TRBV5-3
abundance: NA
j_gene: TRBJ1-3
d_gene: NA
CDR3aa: CARSRRREKSGNTIYF
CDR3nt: TGTGCCAGAAGTCGACGCCGGGAGAAGTCTGGAAACACCATATATTTT

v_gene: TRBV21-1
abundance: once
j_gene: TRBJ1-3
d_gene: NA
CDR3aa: CASSKSPRRARYSGNTIYF
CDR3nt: TGTGCCAGCAGCAAAAGCCCCCGAAGGGCCCGTTACTCTGGAAACACCATATATTTT

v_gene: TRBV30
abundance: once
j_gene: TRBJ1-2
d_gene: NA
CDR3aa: CAWRFPKGGSDYTF
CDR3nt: TGTGCCTGGAGATTCCCGAAGGGGGGTTCAGACTACACCTTC

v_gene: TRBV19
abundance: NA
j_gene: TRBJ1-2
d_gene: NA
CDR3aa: CASSIGTYYGYTF
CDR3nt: TGTGCCAGTAGTATAGGGACATACTATGGCTACACCTTC

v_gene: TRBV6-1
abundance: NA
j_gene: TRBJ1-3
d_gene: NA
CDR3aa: CASSWQGSGNTIYF
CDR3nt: TGTGCCAGCAGTTGGCAGGGCTCTGGAAACACCATATATTTT

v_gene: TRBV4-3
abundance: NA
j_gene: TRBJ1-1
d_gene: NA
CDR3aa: CASSPTAGNTEAFF
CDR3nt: TGCGCCAGCAGCCCTACGGCCGGGAACACTGAAGCTTTCTTT

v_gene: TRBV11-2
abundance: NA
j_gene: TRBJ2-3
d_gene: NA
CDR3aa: CASSLSRDTQYF
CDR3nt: TGTGCCAGCAGCTTATCACGAGATACGCAGTATTTT

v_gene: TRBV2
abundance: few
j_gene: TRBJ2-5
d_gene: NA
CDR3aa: CASSTDWTQETQYF
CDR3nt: TGTGCCAGCAGTACTGACTGGACGCAAGAGACCCAGTACTTC